The source of this TCR beta chain is a study of T cells in Graves' hyperthyroidism and ophthalmopathy. V was trimmed by 1 base and J by 6 bases, leaving 15 bases between them. Germline CDR1 and CDR2: LNHDA and SQIVND (reference sequence). This CDR3 region has 15 residues. To note about this clonotype: The antigen remains undetermined.

Study-wide results and caveats: Most thyroid clonotypes with frequency above 0.001 were detected in blood. Ophthalmopathy got predicted by the model a median approximately 6.4 months before its onset.

The investigators amplified TCR beta CDR3 regions from RNA transcripts. HTBI primers drove first-round RT-PCR of the TCR CDR3. Each CDR3 protein is one row after TCRdb ran MiXCR on the multiplex PCR reads. This sample has 490,000 or so distinct CDR3 sequences, with under 25% found just once. Diagnosing involved the use of clinical symptoms, serum thyroxine and TRAb, thyroid ultrasound and orbital computed tomography. PBMCs were collected from an approximately 10 ml volume of fresh peripheral blood. The clonotype originates from a woman aged 70-85 years with Graves' ophthalmopathy. The rearrangement uses TRBV19 and TRBJ1-2; no definite D call. Material: blood. In DNA, the CDR3 is TGTGCCAGTAGTATAGTCCCGGGAACCCCTCATGGCTACACCTTC. Protein: CASSIVPGTPHGYTF.